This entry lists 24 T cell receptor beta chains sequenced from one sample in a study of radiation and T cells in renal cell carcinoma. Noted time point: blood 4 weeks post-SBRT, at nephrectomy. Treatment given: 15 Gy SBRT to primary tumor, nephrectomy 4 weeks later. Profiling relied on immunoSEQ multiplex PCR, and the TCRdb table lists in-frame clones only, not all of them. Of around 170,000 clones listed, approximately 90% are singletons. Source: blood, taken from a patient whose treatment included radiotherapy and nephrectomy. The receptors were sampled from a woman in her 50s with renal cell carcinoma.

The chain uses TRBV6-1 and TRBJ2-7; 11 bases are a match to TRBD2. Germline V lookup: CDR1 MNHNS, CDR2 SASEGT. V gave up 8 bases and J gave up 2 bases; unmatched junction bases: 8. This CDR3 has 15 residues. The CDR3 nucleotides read TGTGCCAGCTCCTCCGGGACTAGCGGTACCTACGAGCAGTACTTC. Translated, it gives CASSSGTSGTYEQYF.

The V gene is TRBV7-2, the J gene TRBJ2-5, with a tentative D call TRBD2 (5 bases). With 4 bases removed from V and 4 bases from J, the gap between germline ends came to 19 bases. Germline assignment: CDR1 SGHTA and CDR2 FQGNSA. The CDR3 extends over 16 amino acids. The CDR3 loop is CASSSRLSSMSETQYF. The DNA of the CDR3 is TGTGCCAGCAGCTCAAGACTAAGCTCCATGTCAGAGACCCAGTACTTC.

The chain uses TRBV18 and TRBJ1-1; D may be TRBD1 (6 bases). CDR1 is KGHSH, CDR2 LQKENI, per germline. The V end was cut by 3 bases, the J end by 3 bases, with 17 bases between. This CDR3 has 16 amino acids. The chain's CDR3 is CASSPARGAGDTEAFF. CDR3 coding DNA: TGTGCCAGCTCACCCGCGCGGGGCGCAGGGGACACTGAAGCTTTCTTT.

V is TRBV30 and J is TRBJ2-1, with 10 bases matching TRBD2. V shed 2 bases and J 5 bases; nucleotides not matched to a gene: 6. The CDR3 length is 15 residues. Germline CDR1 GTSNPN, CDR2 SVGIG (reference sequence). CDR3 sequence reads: CAWSRVAGGNNEQFF. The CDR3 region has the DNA TGTGCCTGGAGTAGGGTAGCGGGGGGAAACAATGAGCAGTTCTTC.

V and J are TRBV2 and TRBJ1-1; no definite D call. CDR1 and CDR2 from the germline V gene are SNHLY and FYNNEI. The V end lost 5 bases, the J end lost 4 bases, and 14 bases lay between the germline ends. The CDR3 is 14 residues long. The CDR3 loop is CASSSSTTATEAFF. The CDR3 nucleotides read TGTGCCAGCAGTTCCTCCACAACAGCCACTGAAGCTTTCTTT.

CDR3 region: CASSSRGTTSSLGANVLTF. In DNA form, the CDR3 reads TGTGCCAGCAGCTCGAGGGGTACGACCTCTTCTCTTGGGGCCAACGTCCTGACTTTC. The chain uses TRBV7-8 and TRBJ2-6; the D gene could be TRBD1 or TRBD2 (5 bases each). V gave up 4 bases and J gave up 3 bases, with 22 bases separating them. This CDR3 has 19 residues. Germline-derived CDR1 and CDR2 are SGHVS and FQNEAQ. Combining the CDR3 with reference TRBV7-8 and TRBJ2-6 gives the whole variable domain GAGVSQSPRYKVAKRGQDVALRCDPISGHVSLFWYQQALGQGPEFLTYFQNEAQLDKSGLPSDRFFAERPEGSVSTLKIQRTQQEDSAVYLCASSSRGTTSSLGANVLTFGAGSRLTVL.

CDR3 sequence: CASRVGGQVKETQYF. Here the CDR3 DNA reads TGCGCCAGCAGGGTAGGGGGACAGGTGAAAGAGACCCAGTACTTC. The chain is built from TRBV23-1 and TRBJ2-5; TRBD1 matches 8 bases. TRBV23-1 is identified as an open reading frame with a role that is uncertain. The CDR3 totals 15 residues. The V segment lost 6 bases and the J segment 3 bases; nucleotides outside the gene matches: 9.

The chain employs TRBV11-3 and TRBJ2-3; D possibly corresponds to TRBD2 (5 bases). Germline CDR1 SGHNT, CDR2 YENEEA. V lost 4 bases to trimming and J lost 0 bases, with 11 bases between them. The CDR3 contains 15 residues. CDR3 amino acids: CASSSARTSTDTQYF. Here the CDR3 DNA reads TGTGCCAGCAGCTCCGCACGGACTAGCACAGATACGCAGTATTTT.

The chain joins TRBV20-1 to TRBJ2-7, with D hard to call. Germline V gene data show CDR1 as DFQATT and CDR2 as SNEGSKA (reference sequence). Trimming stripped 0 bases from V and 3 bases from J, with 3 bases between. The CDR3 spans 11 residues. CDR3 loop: CSAREFYEQYF. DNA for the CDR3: TGCAGTGCTAGAGAGTTCTACGAGCAGTACTTC.

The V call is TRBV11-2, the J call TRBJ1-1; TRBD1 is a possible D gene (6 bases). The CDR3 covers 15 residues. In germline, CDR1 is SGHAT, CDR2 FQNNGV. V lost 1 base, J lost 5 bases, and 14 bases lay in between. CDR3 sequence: CASSLVGGGRTEAFF. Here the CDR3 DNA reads TGTGCCAGCAGCTTAGTTGGAGGGGGGAGAACTGAAGCTTTCTTT.

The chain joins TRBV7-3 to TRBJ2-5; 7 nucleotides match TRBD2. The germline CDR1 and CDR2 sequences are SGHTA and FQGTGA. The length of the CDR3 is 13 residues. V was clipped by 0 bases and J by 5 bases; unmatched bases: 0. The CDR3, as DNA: TGTGCCAGCAGCTTAACTAGCGGGGAGACCCAGTACTTC. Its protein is CASSLTSGETQYF. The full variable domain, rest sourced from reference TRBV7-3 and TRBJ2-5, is GAGVSQTPSNKVTEKGKYVELRCDPISGHTALYWYRQSLGQGPEFLIYFQGTGAADDSGLPNDRFFAVRPEGSVSTLKIQRTERGDSAVYLCASSLTSGETQYFGPGTRLLVL.

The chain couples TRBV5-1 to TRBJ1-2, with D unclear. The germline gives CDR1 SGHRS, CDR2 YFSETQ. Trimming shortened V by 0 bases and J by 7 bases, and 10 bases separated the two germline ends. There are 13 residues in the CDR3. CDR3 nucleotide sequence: TGCGCCAGCAGCTTGGACAGTAAGGCTGGCTACACCTTC. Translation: CASSLDSKAGYTF.

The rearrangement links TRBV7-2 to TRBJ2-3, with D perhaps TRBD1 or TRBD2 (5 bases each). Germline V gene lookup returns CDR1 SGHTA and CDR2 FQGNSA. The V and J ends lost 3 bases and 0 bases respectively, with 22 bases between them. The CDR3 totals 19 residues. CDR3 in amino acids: CASSFGYEGMGGSTDTQYF. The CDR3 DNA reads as TGTGCCAGCAGCTTTGGGTATGAGGGGATGGGTGGAAGCACAGATACGCAGTATTTT.

CDR3 in DNA: TGTGCCAGCAGTGTCACGACAGGGTCGGGCTATGGCTACACCTTC. Translated, it gives CASSVTTGSGYGYTF. The chain carries TRBV6-4 and TRBJ1-2; 7 nucleotides match TRBD1. Germline V gene data show CDR1 as MRHNA and CDR2 as SNTAGT. This CDR3 region has 15 residues. V gave up 4 bases and J gave up 4 bases; unmatched junction bases: 9.

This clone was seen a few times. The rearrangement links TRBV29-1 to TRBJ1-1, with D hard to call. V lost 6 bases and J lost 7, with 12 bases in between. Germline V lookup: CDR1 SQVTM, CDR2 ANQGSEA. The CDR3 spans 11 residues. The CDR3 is CSVGRGNEAFF. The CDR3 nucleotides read TGCAGCGTCGGGCGGGGTAATGAAGCTTTCTTT.

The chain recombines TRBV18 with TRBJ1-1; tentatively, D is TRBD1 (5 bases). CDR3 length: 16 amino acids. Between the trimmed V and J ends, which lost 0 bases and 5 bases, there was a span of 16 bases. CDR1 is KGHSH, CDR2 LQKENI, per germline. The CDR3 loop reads CASSPPAGRGGTEAFF. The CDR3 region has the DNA TGTGCCAGCTCACCACCTGCAGGTAGGGGAGGAACTGAAGCTTTCTTT. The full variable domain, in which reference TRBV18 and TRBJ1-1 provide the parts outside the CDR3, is NAGVMQNPRHLVRRRGQEARLRCSPMKGHSHVYWYRQLPEEGLKFMVYLQKENIIDESGMPKERFSAEFPKEGPSILRIQQVVRGDSAAYFCASSPPAGRGGTEAFFGQGTRLTVV.

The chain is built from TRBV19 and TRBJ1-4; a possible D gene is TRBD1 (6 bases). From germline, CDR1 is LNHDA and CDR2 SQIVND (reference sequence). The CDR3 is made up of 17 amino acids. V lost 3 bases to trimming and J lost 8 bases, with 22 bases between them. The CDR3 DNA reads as TGTGCCAGTAGTATCCATGACGGGGGCAGGGAAGGAGAAAAACTGTTTTTT. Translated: CASSIHDGGREGEKLFF.

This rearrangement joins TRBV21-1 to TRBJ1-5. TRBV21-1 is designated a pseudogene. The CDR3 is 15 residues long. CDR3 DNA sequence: TGTGCCAGCAGCAAAGGAGGATTTAACAATCAGCCCCAGCATTTT. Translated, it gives CASSKGGFNNQPQHF.

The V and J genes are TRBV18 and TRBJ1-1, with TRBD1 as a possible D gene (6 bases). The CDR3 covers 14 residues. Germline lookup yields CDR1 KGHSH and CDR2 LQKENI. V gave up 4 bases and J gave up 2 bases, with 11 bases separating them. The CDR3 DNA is TGTGCCAGCTCACGAACCAGGGGTAACACTGAAGCTTTCTTT. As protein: CASSRTRGNTEAFF.

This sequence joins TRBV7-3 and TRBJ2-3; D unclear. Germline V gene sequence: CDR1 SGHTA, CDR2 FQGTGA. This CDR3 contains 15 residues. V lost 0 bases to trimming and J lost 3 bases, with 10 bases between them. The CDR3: CASSLTYSATDTQYF. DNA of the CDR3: TGTGCCAGCAGCTTAACGTACAGCGCAACAGATACGCAGTATTTT.

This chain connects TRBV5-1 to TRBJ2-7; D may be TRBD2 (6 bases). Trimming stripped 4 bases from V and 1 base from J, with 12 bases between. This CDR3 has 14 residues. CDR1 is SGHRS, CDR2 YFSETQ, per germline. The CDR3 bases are TGCGCCAGCAGCAAAGCCGGGACTTCCTACGAGCAGTACTTC. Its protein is CASSKAGTSYEQYF.

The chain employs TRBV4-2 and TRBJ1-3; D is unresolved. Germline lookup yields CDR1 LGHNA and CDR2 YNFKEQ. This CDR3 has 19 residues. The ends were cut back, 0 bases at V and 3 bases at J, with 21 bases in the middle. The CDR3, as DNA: TGTGCCAGCAGCCAAGAACCGAAGGAGGCCAATACTGGTGGAAACACCATATATTTT. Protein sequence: CASSQEPKEANTGGNTIYF.

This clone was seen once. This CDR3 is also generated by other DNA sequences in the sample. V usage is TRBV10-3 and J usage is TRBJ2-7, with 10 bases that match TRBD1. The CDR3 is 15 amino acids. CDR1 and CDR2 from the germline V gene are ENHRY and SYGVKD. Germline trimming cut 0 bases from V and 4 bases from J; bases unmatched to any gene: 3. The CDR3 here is CAISESRTGGYEQYF. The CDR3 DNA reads TGTGCCATCAGTGAGTCACGGACAGGGGGGTACGAGCAGTACTTC.

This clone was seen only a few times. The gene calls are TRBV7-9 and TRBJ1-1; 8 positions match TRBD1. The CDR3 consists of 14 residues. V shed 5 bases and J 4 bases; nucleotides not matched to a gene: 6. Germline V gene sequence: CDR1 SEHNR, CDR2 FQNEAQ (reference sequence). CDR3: CASSPQGASTEAFF. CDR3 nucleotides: TGTGCCAGCAGCCCCCAGGGGGCCTCCACTGAAGCTTTCTTT. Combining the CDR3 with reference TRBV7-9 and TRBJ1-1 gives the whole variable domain DTGVSQNPRHKITKRGQNVTFRCDPISEHNRLYWYRQTLGQGPEFLTYFQNEAQLEKSRLLSDRFSAERPKGSFSTLEIQRTEQGDSAMYLCASSPQGASTEAFFGQGTRLTVV.